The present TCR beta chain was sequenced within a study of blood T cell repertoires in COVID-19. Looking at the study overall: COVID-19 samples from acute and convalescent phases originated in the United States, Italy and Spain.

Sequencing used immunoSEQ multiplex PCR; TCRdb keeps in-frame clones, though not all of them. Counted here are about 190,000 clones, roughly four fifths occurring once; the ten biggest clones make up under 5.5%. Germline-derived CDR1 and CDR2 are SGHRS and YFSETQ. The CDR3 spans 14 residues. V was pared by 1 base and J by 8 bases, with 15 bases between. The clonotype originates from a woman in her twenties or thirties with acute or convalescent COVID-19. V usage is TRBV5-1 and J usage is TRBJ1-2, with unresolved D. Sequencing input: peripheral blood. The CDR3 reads CASSLKARGVGYTF. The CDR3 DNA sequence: TGCGCCAGCAGCTTGAAGGCCCGGGGAGTCGGCTACACCTTC.